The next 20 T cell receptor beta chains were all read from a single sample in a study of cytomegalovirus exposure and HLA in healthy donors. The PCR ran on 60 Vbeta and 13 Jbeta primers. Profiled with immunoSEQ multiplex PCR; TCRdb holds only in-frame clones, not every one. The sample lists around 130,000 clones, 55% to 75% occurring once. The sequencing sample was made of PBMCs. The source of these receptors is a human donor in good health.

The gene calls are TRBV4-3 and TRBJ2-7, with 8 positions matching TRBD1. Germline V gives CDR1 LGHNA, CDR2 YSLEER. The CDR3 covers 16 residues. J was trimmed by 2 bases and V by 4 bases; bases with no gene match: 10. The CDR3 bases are TGCGCCAGCAGCCGGAACCCCGGGACAGGAGCCTACGAGCAGTACTTC. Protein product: CASSRNPGTGAYEQYF.

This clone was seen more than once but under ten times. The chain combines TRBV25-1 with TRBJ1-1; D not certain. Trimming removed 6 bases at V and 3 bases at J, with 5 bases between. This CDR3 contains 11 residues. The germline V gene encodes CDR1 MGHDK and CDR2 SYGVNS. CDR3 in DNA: TGTGCCAGCAGCCTTTACACTGAAGCTTTCTTT. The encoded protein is CASSLYTEAFF. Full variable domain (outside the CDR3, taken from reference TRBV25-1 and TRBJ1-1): EADIYQTPRYLVIGTGKKITLECSQTMGHDKMYWYQQDPGMELHLIHYSYGVNSTEKGDLSSESTVSRIRTEHFPLTLESARPSHTSQYLCASSLYTEAFFGQGTRLTVV.

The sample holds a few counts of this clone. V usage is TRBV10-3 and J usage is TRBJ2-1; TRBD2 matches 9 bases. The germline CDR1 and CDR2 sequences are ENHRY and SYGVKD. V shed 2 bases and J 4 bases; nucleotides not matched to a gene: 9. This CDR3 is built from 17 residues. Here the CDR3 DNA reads TGTGCCATCAGTGAGGTGACTAGCGGAGCCACATACAATGAGCAGTTCTTC. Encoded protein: CAISEVTSGATYNEQFF.

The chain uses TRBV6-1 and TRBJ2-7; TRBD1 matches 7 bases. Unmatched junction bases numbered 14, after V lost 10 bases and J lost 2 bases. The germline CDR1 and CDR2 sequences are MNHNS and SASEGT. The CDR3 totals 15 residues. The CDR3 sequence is CATILILGGAYEQYF. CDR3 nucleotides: TGTGCCACCATACTAATCCTAGGGGGCGCCTACGAGCAGTACTTC.

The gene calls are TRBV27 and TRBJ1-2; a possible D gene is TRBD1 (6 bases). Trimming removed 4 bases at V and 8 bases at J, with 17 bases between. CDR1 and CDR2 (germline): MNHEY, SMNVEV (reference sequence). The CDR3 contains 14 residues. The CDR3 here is CASSSLGGPGGYTF. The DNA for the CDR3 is TGTGCCAGCAGTTCCCTGGGGGGGCCGGGGGGCTACACCTTC.

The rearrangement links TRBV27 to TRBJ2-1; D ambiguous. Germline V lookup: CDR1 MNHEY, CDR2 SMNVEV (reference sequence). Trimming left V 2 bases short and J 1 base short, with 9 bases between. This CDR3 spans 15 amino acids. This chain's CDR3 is CASSLGRRSYNEQFF. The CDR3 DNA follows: TGTGCCAGCAGTTTAGGTAGGAGATCCTACAATGAGCAGTTCTTC.

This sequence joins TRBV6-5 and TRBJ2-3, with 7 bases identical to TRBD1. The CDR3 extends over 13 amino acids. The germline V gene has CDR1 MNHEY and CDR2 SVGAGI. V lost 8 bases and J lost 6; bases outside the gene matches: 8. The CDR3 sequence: CASRRGGRDTQYF. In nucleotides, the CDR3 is TGTGCCAGCCGACGAGGGGGCCGGGATACGCAGTATTTT.

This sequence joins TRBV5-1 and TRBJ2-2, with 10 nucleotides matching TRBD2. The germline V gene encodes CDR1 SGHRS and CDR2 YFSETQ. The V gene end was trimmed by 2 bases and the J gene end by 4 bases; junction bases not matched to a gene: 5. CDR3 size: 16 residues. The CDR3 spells CASSFRAGGSTGELFF. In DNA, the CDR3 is TGCGCCAGCAGCTTCCGAGCGGGGGGGTCCACCGGGGAGCTGTTTTTT.

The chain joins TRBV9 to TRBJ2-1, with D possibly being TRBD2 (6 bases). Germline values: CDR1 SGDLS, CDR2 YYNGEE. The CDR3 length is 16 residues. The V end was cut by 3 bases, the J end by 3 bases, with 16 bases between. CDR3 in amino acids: CASSGHSGAGYNEQFF. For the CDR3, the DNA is TGTGCCAGCAGCGGACATAGCGGAGCAGGCTACAATGAGCAGTTCTTC.

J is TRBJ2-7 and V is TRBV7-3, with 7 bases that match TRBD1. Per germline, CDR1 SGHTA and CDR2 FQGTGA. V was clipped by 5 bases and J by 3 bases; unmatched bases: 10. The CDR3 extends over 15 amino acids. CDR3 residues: CASSRTGQGDYEQYF. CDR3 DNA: TGTGCCAGCAGCCGCACAGGGCAGGGGGACTACGAGCAGTACTTC.

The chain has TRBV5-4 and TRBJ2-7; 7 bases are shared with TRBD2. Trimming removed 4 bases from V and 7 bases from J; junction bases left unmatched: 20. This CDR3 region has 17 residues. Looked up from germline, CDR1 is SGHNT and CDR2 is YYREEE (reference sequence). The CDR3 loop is CASSHPFLGGGQSEQYF. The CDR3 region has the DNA TGTGCCAGCAGCCACCCGTTTTTGGGGGGAGGGCAAAGTGAGCAGTACTTC.

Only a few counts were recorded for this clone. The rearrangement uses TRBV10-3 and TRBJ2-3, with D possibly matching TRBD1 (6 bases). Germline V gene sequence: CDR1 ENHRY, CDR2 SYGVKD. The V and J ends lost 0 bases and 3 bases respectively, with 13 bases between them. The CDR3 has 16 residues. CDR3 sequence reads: CAISESQGLATDTQYF. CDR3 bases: TGTGCCATCAGTGAGTCACAGGGATTGGCTACAGATACGCAGTATTTT.

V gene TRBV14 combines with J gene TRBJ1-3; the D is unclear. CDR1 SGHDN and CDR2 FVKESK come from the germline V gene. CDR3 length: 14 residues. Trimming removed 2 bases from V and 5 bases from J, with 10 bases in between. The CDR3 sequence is CASSQSNLRNTIYF. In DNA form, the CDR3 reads TGTGCCAGCAGCCAATCGAACTTACGAAACACCATATATTTT.

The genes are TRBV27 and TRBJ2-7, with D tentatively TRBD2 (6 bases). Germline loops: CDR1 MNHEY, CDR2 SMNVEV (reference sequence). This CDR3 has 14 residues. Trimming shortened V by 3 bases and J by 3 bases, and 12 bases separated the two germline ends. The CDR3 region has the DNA TGTGCCAGCAGTTTCCTCGGGACTTTCTACGAGCAGTACTTC. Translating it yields CASSFLGTFYEQYF.

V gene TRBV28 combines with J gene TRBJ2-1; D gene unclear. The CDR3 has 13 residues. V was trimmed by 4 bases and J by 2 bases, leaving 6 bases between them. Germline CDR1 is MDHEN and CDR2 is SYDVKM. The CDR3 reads CASSSLPYNEQFF. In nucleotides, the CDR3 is TGTGCCAGCAGTTCCCTTCCCTACAATGAGCAGTTCTTC. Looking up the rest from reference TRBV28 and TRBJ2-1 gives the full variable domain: DVKVTQSSRYLVKRTGEKVFLECVQDMDHENMFWYRQDPGLGLRLIYFSYDVKMKEKGDIPEGYSVSREKKERFSLILESASTNQTSMYLCASSSLPYNEQFFGPGTRLTVL.

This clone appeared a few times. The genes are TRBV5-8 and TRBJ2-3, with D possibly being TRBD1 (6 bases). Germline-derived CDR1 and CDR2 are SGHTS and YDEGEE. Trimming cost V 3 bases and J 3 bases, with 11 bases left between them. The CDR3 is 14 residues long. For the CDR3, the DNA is TGTGCCAGCAGCTGGGGGCAGGGGACAGATACGCAGTATTTT. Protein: CASSWGQGTDTQYF.

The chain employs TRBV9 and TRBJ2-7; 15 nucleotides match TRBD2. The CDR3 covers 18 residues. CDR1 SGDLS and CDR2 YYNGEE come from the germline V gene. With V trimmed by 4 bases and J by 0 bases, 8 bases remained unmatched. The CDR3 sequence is CASSPGTSGGYLSYEQYF. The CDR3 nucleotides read TGTGCCAGCAGCCCAGGGACTAGCGGGGGGTACCTCTCCTACGAGCAGTACTTC.

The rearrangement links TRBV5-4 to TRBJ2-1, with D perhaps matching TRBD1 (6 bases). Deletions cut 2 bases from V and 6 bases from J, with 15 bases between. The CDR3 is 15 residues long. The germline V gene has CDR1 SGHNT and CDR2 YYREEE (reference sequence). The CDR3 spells CASSFDRLRGNEQFF. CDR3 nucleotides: TGTGCCAGCAGCTTCGACAGGCTAAGAGGCAATGAGCAGTTCTTC.

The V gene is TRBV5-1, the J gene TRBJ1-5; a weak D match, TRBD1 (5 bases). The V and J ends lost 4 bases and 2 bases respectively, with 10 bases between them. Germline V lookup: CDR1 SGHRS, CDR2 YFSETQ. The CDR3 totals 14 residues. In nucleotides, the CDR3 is TGCGCCAGCAGCCAACAAGGGGGCAATCAGCCCCAGCATTTT. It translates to CASSQQGGNQPQHF.

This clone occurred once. CDR3 loop: CAAGAGYNEQFF. The CDR3, as DNA: TGTGCCGCGGGGGCCGGATACAATGAGCAGTTCTTC. The chain combines TRBV10-3 with TRBJ2-1, with TRBD2 as a possible D gene (7 bases). V was pared by 11 bases and J by 4 bases, with 12 bases between. The CDR3 spans 12 residues. The V gene's germline CDR1 is ENHRY and CDR2 SYGVKD.